This T cell receptor beta chain was sequenced in a study of blood T cell repertoires in COVID-19 (dated by TCRdb to the early 2020s). Looking at the study overall: Samples from collaborators originated in the United States, Italy and Spain and spanned both the acute and convalescent phases of COVID-19. The prospective study material was composed of cDNA or gDNA derived from T cells, B-cell-depleted T cells, or PBMCs. Subjects who had been exposed to COVID-19, were actively infected with it, or had recovered from it provided the deeply sampled blood TCRbeta repertoires that made up the dataset. The repertoires were released in a freely available public database intended as a resource for research on the immune response to SARS-CoV-2. Samples were obtained from the ongoing ImmuneRACE study (first 160 participants) and from over 1,000 subjects provided by 6 global collaborators. Nearly every sample came with metadata listing a de-identified subject ID, COVID-19 status, age in years and sex. Where available, HLA class I and class II types were obtained from metadata supplied by the sample provider rather than from assay-based typing. General findings and caveats noted by the study authors: How much clinical and demographic metadata was included differed by source and by participant, and the metadata was provided uncurated.

CDR1 is given as WSHSY and CDR2 as SAAADI, both from the germline V gene. Its CDR3 holds 14 amino acids, cysteine through phenylalanine. CDR3 DNA only is kept here, 42 bases in frame from base 1. Compared with germline, V lacks 2 bases and J lacks 6 bases; bases without a gene match: 4. Whole blood was collected in K2EDTA tubes by collaborating institutions according to the institutions' own protocols. For TCRbeta analysis, collaborators shipped samples as frozen whole blood, isolated PBMCs, or DNA extracted from either of those sample types. This clone was counted once. Its binding antigen is unknown. No base qualities exist here, and no much larger clone lies one base off it. The immunoSEQ Assay, a bias-controlled multiplex PCR, was used to amplify TCRbeta CDR3 regions from genomic DNA. As for the original processing: Nucleated cell counts per sample were estimated from amplification of reference gene primers within the assay. Sequence reads were collapsed and filtered to measure the absolute abundance of every unique TCRbeta CDR3 rearrangement. Productive Simpson clonality was computed per sample as the square root of Simpson's diversity index over productive rearrangements. The immuneACCESS repertoire file appears here via TCRdb, limited to in-frame rearrangements. These files lack a portion of the clones; in checked studies, under half of the deficit traces to unresolved V genes, and the cause of the others is not known. That table furnishes V, J and clone size, whereas the DNA furnished D and trimming. In this sample the table shows approximately 220,000 clones, around 83% of which occur a single time. The top ten constitute 8.2% of the sample.

The receptor was derived from a woman aged 45-60 years with acute or convalescent COVID-19. Sequenced input: peripheral blood. Recombination linked TRBV10-2 to TRBJ2-3; a stretch of 8 junction bases matches TRBD2. The nucleotides read TGCGCCAGCAGTGAGGGTAGCGGGGTTGATACGCAGTATTTT. It encodes CASSEGSGVDTQYF.